The 5 T cell receptor beta chains in this list originate from one sample, sequenced in a study of T cells in Graves' hyperthyroidism and ophthalmopathy. What was amplified from RNA transcripts were TCR beta CDR3 regions. The HTBI primer set drove a first-round RT-PCR of the TCR CDR3. One entry per CDR3 protein results from TCRdb running MiXCR on the multiplex PCR reads. The sample holds around 800,000 distinct CDR3 sequences, 38% seen once. Sequencing input: blood. Source of these receptors: a man aged 18 to 29 with Graves' hyperthyroidism.

This clonotype was counted only a few times. The V gene is TRBV20-1, the J gene TRBJ1-1; the match to TRBD1 covers 9 bases. Germline CDR1 reads DFQATT; CDR2 reads SNEGSKA (reference sequence). The J segment lost 5 bases and the V segment lost 0 bases, leaving 10 bases of the junction unmatched. The CDR3 covers 16 residues. CDR3 residues: CSARDVRGQGRTEAFF. In nucleotides, the CDR3 is TGCAGTGCTAGAGACGTCCGGGGACAGGGAAGGACTGAAGCTTTCTTT.

The chain has TRBV2 and TRBJ2-5; either TRBD1 or TRBD2 may fit D (5 bases each). Germline V CDR1 and CDR2: SNHLY, FYNNEI. The CDR3 has 13 residues. V lost 5 bases and J lost 7, with 14 bases in between. CDR3 coding DNA: TGTGCCAGCAGTTCTACCCGGGGCTGGACCCAGTACTTC. This codes for CASSSTRGWTQYF.

This clonotype occurred many times. The chain uses TRBV7-9 and TRBJ2-7, with 10 bases aligning to TRBD1. Unmatched junction bases numbered 3, after V lost 5 bases and J lost 5 bases. This CDR3 comprises 13 residues. Germline V gene sequence: CDR1 SEHNR, CDR2 FQNEAQ (reference sequence). The CDR3 coding sequence is TGTGCCAGCAGCGTCGGGACAGGGGACGAGCAGTACTTC. Protein sequence: CASSVGTGDEQYF.

A few counts support this clonotype. J is TRBJ2-5 and V is TRBV4-2; D uncertain. V was trimmed by 3 bases and J by 5 bases, leaving 10 bases between them. The CDR3 has 13 amino acids. CDR1 is LGHNA, CDR2 YNFKEQ, per germline. The DNA for the CDR3 is TGTGCCAGCAGCCAGTCCATGATCGAGACCCAGTACTTC. Translating gives CASSQSMIETQYF.

The chain uses TRBV5-5 and TRBJ2-5; D gene unclear. The V and J ends lost 2 bases and 1 base respectively, with 9 bases between them. Germline CDR1 SGHKS, CDR2 YYEKEE (reference sequence). CDR3 length: 14 residues. DNA of the CDR3: TGTGCCAGCAGCTTCGGTCCACCCCAAGAGACCCAGTACTTC. Translation: CASSFGPPQETQYF.